Only one count was recorded for the clone carrying this TCR beta chain. Its antigen is unknown. The data stem from a study of PD-1 blockade in classical Hodgkin lymphoma. On the study more broadly: The nivolumab dose that patients received was 3 mg/kg, given intravenously every 2 weeks.

Every patient relapsed after autologous stem cell transplantation, and brentuximab vedotin exposure varied. Relapsed/refractory classical Hodgkin lymphoma patients had complete, partial or progressive responses. Study-wide results and caveats: Whoever responded completely had baseline diversity much like that seen in newly diagnosed patients. Exclusion was applied to patients who started nivolumab under 1 year after ASCT.

Trimming took off 1 base at V and 2 bases at J, with 9 bases between the two ends. Germline CDR1 reads SGHTA; CDR2 reads FQGNSA. The CDR3 length is 15 residues. The repertoire was sequenced with immunoSEQ multiplex PCR; TCRdb's copy has only in-frame clones and lacks some. The table includes around 96,000 clones, roughly 84% detected once. The receptor was derived from a human donor with classical Hodgkin lymphoma. The gene calls are TRBV7-2 and TRBJ2-1; unclear D gene. Sequencing used peripheral blood mononuclear cells (PBMCs), obtained at baseline. CDR3 in DNA: TGTGCCAGCAGCTTAGTCCCCGGCCCCTACAATGAGCAGTTCTTC. This encodes CASSLVPGPYNEQFF.